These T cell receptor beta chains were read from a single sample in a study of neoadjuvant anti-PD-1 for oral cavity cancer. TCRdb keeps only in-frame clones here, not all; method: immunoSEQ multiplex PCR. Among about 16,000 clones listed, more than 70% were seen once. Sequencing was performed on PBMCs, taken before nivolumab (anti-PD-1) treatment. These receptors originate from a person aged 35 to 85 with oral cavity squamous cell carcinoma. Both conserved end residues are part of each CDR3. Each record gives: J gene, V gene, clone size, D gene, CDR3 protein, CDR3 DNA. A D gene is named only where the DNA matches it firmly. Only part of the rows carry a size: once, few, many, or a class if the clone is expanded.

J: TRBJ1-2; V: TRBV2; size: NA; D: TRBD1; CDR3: CASSAIAGGHGYTF; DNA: TGTGCCAGCAGCGCAATTGCAGGGGGCCATGGCTACACCTTC
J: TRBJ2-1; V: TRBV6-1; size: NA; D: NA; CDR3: CASSLYNEQFF; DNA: TGTGCCAGCTCCCTGTACAATGAGCAGTTCTTC
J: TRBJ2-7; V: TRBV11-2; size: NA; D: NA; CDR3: CASSSPGRTTYEQYF; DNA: TGTGCCAGCAGCTCCCCCGGCAGGACCACCTACGAGCAGTACTTC
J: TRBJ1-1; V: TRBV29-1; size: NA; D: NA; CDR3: CSVGGARNTEAFF; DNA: TGCAGCGTTGGTGGGGCCCGGAACACTGAAGCTTTCTTT
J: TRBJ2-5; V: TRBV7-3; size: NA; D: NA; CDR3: CASSIGTLGETQYF; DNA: TGTGCCAGCAGCATTGGGACCCTTGGGGAGACCCAGTACTTC
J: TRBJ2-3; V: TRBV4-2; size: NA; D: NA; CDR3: CASSQHGLAGLADTQYF; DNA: TGTGCCAGCAGCCAACATGGGTTGGCGGGGCTAGCAGATACGCAGTATTTT
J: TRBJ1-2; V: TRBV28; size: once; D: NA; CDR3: CASSPLGGWGSGYTF; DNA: TGTGCCAGCAGTCCCCTGGGGGGCTGGGGCAGTGGCTACACCTTC
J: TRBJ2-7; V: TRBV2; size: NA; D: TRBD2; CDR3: CASSDTSGLTYEQYF; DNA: TGTGCCAGCAGTGATACTAGCGGGCTCACCTACGAGCAGTACTTC
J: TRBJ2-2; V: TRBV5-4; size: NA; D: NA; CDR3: CASGRGKVNLNTGELFF; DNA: TGTGCCAGCGGGCGTGGTAAGGTTAACCTGAACACCGGGGAGCTGTTTTTT
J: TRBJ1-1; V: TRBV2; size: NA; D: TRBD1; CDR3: CASSGQALKAFF; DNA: TGTGCCAGCAGCGGACAGGCGTTAAAAGCTTTCTTT
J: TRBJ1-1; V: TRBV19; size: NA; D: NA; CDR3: CASRMGWATMNTEAFF; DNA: TGTGCCAGTAGAATGGGCTGGGCAACCATGAACACTGAAGCTTTCTTT
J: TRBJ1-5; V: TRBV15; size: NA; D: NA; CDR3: CATSRISSNQPQHF; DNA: TGTGCCACCAGCAGGATCTCTAGCAATCAGCCCCAGCATTTT
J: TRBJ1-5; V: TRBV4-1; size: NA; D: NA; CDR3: CASSQTGTFGPQHF; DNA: TGCGCCAGCAGCCAAACCGGGACATTCGGACCCCAGCATTTT
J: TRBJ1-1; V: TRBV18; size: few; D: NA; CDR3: CATLRAAGIKNTEAFF; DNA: TGTGCCACCCTGCGGGCGGCGGGGATAAAGAACACTGAAGCTTTCTTT
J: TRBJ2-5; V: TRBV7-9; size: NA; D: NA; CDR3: CASWLCIQIQETQYF; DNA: TGTGCCAGCTGGCTTTGCATCCAAATCCAAGAGACCCAGTACTTC
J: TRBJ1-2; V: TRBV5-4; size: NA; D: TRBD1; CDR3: CASSPGTGSNYGYTF; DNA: TGTGCCAGCAGCCCCGGGACAGGGTCTAACTATGGCTACACCTTC
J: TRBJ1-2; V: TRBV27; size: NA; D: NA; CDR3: CASSSAETRRKWIGYTF; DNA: TGTGCCAGCAGTTCCGCCGAAACTAGACGAAAGTGGATCGGCTACACCTTC
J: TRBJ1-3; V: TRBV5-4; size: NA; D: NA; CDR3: CASSPGGVGNTIYF; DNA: TGTGCCAGCAGCCCTGGTGGGGTTGGAAACACCATATATTTT
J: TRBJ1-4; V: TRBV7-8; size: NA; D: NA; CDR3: CASSMEGRREKLFF; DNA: TGTGCCAGCAGCATGGAGGGACGGCGTGAAAAACTGTTTTTT
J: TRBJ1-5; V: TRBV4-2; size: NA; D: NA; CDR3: CASSQTLQGIMDQPQHF; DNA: TGTGCCAGCAGCCAAACTCTACAGGGAATCATGGATCAGCCCCAGCATTTT
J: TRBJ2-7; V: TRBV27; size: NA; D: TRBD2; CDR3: CASSTHRLAGGYEQYF; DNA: TGTGCCAGCAGTACTCACAGACTAGCGGGAGGGTACGAGCAGTACTTC
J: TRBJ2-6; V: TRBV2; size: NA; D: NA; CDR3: CASSARFFLASGANVLTF; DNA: TGTGCCAGCAGTGCCAGGTTCTTCCTTGCCTCTGGGGCCAACGTCCTGACTTTC
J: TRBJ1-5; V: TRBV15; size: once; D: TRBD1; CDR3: CATSNRDRGRVRPNQPQHF; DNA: TGTGCCACCAGCAACCGGGACAGGGGAAGGGTGCGGCCCAATCAGCCCCAGCATTTT
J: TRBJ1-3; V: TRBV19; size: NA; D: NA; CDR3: CASREQGVSGNTIYF; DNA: TGTGCCAGTAGAGAACAGGGTGTCTCTGGAAACACCATATATTTT
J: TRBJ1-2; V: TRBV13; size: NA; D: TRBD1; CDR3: CASSLGSGGYGYTF; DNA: TGTGCCAGCAGCTTAGGTTCAGGGGGCTATGGCTACACCTTC
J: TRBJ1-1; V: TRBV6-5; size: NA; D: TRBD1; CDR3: CASRETGQGWTEAFF; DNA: TGTGCCAGCAGGGAGACAGGGCAGGGATGGACTGAAGCTTTCTTT
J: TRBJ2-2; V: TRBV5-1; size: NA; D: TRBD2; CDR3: CASSTQRGGATGELFF; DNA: TGCGCCAGCAGCACACAACGCGGGGGGGCCACCGGGGAGCTGTTTTTT
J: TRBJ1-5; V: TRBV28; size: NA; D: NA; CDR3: CASSNRVPNQPQHF; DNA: TGTGCCAGCAGCAACAGGGTACCCAATCAGCCCCAGCATTTT
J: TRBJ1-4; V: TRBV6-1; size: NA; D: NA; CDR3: CASILGGSNEKLFF; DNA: TGTGCCAGCATCCTCGGCGGGTCTAATGAAAAACTGTTTTTT